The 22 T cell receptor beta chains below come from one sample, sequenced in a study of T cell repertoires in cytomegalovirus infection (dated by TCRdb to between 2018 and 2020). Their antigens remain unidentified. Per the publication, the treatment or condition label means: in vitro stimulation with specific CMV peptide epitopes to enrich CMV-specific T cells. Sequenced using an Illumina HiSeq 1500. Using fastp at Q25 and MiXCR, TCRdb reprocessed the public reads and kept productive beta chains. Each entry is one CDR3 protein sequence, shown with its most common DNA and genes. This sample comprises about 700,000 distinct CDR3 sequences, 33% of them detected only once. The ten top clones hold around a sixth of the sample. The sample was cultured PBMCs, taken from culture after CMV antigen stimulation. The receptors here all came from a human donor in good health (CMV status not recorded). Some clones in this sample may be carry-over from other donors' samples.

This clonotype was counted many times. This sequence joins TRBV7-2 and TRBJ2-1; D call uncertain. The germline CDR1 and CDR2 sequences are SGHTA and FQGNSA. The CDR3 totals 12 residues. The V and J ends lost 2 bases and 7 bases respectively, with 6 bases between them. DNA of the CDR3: TGTGCCAGCAGCTTAAGGCGGAATGAGCAGTTCTTC. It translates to CASSLRRNEQFF.

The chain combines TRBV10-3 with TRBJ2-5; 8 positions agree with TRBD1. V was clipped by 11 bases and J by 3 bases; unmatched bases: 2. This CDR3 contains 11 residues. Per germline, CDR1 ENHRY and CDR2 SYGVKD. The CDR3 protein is CAAGQEETQYF. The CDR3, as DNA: TGTGCCGCGGGACAGGAAGAGACCCAGTACTTC.

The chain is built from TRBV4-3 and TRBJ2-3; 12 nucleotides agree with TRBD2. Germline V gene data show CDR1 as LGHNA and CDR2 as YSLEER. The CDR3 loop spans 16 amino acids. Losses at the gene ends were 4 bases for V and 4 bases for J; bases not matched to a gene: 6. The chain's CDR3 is CASSPSGLAGPDTQYF. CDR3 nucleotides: TGCGCCAGCAGCCCATCGGGACTAGCGGGCCCAGATACGCAGTATTTT.

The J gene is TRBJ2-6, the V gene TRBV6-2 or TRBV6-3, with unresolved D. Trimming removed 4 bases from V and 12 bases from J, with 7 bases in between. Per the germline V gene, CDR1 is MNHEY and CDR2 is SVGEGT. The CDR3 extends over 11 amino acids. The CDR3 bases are TGTGCCAGCAGTTGGGGAATCGTCCTGACTTTC. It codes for CASSWGIVLTF.

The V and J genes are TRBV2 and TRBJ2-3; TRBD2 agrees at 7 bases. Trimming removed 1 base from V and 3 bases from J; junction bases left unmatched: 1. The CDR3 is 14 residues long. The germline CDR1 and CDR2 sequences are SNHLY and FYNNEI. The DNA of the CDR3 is TGTGCCAGCAGTGAAGGGCGGGGGACAGATACGCAGTATTTT. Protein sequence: CASSEGRGTDTQYF.

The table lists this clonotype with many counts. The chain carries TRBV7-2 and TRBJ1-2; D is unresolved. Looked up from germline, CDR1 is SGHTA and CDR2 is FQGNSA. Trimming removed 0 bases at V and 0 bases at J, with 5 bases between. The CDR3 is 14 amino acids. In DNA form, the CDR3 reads TGTGCCAGCAGCTTAGCCAGCACTAACTATGGCTACACCTTC. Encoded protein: CASSLASTNYGYTF.

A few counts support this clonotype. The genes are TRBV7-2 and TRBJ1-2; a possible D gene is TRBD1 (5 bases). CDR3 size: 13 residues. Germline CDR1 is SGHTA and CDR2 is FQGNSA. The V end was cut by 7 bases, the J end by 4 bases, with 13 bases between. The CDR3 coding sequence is TGTGCCAGCAACCTGCAGGGCCCCTATGGCTACACCTTC. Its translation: CASNLQGPYGYTF.

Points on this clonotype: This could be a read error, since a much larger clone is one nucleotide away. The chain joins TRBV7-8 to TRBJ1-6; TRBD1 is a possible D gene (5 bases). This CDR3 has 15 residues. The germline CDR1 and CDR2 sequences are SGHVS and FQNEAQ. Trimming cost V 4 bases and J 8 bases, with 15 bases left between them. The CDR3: CASSSGTGAYSPLHF. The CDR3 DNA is TGTGCCAGCAGCTCCGGGACGGGTGCCTATTCACCCCTCCACTTT.

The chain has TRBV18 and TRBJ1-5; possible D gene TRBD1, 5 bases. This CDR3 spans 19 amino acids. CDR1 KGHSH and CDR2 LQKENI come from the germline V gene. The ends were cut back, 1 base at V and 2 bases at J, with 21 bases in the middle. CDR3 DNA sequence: TGTGCCAGCTCACCACTACGAACTTTGACAGCTTCTGGCAATCAGCCCCAGCATTTT. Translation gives CASSPLRTLTASGNQPQHF.

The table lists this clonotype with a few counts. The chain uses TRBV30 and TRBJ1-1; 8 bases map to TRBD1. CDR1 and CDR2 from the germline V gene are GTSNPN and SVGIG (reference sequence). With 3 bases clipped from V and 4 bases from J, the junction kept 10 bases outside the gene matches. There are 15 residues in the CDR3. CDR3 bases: TGTGCCTGGAGCAACCCAGGGGGCGAGGGCACTGAAGCTTTCTTT. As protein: CAWSNPGGEGTEAFF.

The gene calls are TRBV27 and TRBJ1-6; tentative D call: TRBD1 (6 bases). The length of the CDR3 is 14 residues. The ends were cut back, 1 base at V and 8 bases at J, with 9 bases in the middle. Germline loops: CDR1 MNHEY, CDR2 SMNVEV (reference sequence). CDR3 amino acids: CASSLLGGDSPLHF. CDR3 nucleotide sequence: TGTGCCAGCAGTTTATTAGGGGGGGATTCACCCCTCCACTTT.

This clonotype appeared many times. Here the CDR3 reads CASSLGIQGYEQYF. As DNA, the CDR3 is TGTGCCAGCAGCTTGGGAATACAGGGCTACGAGCAGTACTTC. The chain carries TRBV7-6 and TRBJ2-7, with D possibly TRBD1 on 6 matching bases. CDR1 and CDR2 (germline): SGHVS, FNYEAQ. The CDR3 has 14 residues. V dropped 3 bases and J dropped 3 bases, with 12 bases sitting between them.

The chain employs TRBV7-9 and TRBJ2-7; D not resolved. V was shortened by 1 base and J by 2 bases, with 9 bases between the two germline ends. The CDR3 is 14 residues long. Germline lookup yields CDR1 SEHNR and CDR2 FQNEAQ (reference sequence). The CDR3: CASSLDLRTYEQYF. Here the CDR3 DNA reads TGTGCCAGCAGCTTAGATCTGAGGACCTACGAGCAGTACTTC.

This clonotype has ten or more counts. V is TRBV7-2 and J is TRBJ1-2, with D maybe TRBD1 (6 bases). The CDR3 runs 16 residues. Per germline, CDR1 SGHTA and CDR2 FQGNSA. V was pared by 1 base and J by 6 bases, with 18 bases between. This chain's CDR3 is CASSLGGGGGRHGYTF. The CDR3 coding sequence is TGTGCCAGCAGCTTAGGAGGGGGTGGGGGACGGCATGGCTACACCTTC.

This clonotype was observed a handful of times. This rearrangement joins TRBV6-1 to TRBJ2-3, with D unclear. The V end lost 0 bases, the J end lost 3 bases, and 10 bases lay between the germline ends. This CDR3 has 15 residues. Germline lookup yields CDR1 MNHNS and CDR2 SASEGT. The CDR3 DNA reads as TGTGCCAGCAGTGAAGCTCAAATTCGGACAGATACGCAGTATTTT. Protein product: CASSEAQIRTDTQYF.

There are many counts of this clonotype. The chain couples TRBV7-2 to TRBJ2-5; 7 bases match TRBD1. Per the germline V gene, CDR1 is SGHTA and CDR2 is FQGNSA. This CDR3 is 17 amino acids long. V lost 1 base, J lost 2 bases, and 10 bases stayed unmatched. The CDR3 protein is CASSLGPPRGWQETQYF. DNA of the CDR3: TGTGCCAGCAGCTTAGGACCCCCCAGGGGGTGGCAAGAGACCCAGTACTTC.

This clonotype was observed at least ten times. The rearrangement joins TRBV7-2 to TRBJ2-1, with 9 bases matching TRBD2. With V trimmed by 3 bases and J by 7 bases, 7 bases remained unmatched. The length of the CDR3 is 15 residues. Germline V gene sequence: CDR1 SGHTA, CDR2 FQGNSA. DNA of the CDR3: TGTGCCAGCAGCTTGGATAGCGGGAGTCTAAATGAGCAGTTCTTC. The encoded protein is CASSLDSGSLNEQFF. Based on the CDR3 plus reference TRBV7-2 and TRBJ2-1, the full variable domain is GAGVSQSPSNKVTEKGKDVELRCDPISGHTALYWYRQSLGQGLEFLIYFQGNSAPDKSGLPSDRFSAERTGGSVSTLTIQRTQQEDSAVYLCASSLDSGSLNEQFFGPGTRLTVL.

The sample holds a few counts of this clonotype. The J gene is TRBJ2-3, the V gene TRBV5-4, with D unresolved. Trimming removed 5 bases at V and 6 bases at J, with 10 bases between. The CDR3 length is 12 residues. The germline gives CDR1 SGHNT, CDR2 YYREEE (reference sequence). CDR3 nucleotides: TGTGCCAGCAGTTCAAATGCGGATACGCAGTATTTT. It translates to CASSSNADTQYF. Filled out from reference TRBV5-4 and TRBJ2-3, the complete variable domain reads ETGVTQSPTHLIKTRGQQVTLRCSSQSGHNTVSWYQQALGQGPQFIFQYYREEENGRGNFPPRFSGLQFPNYSSELNVNALELDDSALYLCASSSNADTQYFGPGTRLTVL.

The CDR3 nucleotides are TGTGCCAGCAGTCTGACCGGGACAGGGAGGACTGAAGCTTTCTTT. This encodes CASSLTGTGRTEAFF. This chain joins TRBV12-3 or TRBV12-4 and TRBJ1-1, with TRBD1 identical over 9 bases. This CDR3 comprises 15 residues. V gave up 5 bases and J gave up 5 bases; unmatched junction bases: 9.

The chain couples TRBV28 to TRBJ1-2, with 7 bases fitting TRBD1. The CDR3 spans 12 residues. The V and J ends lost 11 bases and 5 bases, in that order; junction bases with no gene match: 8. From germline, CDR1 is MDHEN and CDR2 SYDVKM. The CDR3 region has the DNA TGTGCCGGAGGACAGGTCGGTTATGGCTACACCTTC. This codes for CAGGQVGYGYTF.

The DNA of the CDR3 is TGTGCCAGCAGCCCTCGGACGGGCGGGGAGCTGTTTTTT. It encodes CASSPRTGGELFF. The gene calls are TRBV11-1 and TRBJ2-2, with D uncertain. Trimming pared 5 bases from V and 7 bases from J, leaving 11 bases between. The CDR3 totals 13 residues. Germline V gives CDR1 SGHAT, CDR2 FQDESV (reference sequence). The whole variable domain, remainder taken from reference TRBV11-1 and TRBJ2-2, is EAEVAQSPRYKITEKSQAVAFWCDPISGHATLYWYRQILGQGPELLVQFQDESVVDDSQLPKDRFSAERLKGVDSTLKIQPAELGDSAMYLCASSPRTGGELFFGEGSRLTVL.

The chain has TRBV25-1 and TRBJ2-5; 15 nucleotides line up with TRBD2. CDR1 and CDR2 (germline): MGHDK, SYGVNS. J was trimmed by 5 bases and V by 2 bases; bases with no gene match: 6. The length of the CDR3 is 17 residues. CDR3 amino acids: CASSEGTSGRNWETQYF. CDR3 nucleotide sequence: TGTGCCAGCAGTGAAGGGACTAGCGGGAGGAACTGGGAGACCCAGTACTTC.